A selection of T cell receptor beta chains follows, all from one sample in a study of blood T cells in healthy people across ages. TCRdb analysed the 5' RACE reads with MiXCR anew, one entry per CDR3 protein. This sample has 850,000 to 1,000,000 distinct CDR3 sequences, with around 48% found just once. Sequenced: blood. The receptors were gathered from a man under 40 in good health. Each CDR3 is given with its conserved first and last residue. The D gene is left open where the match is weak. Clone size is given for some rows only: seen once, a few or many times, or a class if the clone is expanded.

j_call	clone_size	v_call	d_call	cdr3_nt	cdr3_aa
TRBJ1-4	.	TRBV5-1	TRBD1	TGCGCCAGCAGCGGCGGGACAGGGGGTAAGGCTGAAAAACTGTTTTTT	CASSGGTGGKAEKLFF
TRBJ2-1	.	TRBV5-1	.	TGCGCCAGCAGACCGGTGTCGCATGAGCAGTTCTTC	CASRPVSHEQFF
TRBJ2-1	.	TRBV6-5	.	TGTGCCAGCAGGCCCAGGGGCTACAATGAGCAGTTCTTC	CASRPRGYNEQFF
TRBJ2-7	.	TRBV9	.	TGTGCCAGCAGCCCCGGCGACACGACCCCTCGGGAGCAGTACTTC	CASSPGDTTPREQYF
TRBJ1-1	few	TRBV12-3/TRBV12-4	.	TGTGCCAGCAGCCCTACTACCCTGAACACTGAAGCTTTCTTT	CASSPTTLNTEAFF
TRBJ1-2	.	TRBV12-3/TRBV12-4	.	TGTGCCAGCACCCCCGACGGACTTGATGGCTACACCTTC	CASTPDGLDGYTF
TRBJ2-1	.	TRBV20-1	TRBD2	TGCAGTGCTAGACGGGGGGAGAATGAGCAGTTCTTC	CSARRGENEQFF
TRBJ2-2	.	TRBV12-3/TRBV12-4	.	TGTGCCAGCAGCGGCATACCCTCGAACACCGGGGAGCTGTTTTTT	CASSGIPSNTGELFF
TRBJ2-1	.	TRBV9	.	TGTGCCAGCAGTGGTGACAGCAAGATCTACAATGAGCAGTTCTTC	CASSGDSKIYNEQFF
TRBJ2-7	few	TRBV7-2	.	TGTGCCAGCGCATTGGCCTACGAGCAGTACTTC	CASALAYEQYF
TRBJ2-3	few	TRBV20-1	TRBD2	TGCAGTGCCCTCAGGACTAGCGGGGGGGCCGTAGATACGCAGTATTTT	CSALRTSGGAVDTQYF
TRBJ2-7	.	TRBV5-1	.	TGCGCCAGCAGTCCCCGGGACGCGATCTCCTACGAGCAGTACTTC	CASSPRDAISYEQYF
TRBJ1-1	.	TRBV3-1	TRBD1	TGTGCCAGCAGCCAAGTTCTGACAGGGAGTACTGAAGCTTTCTTT	CASSQVLTGSTEAFF
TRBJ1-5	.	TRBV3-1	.	TGTGCCAGCAGCCAAGAGACAGGTCTTAGCAATCAGCCCCAGCATTTT	CASSQETGLSNQPQHF
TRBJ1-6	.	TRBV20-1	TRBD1	TGCAGTGCTAGACCTCCCGGGACAGGGGGCTCACCCCTCCACTTT	CSARPPGTGGSPLHF
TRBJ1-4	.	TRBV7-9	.	TGTGCCAGCAGCTTAGGCGTAACTAATGAAAAACTGTTTTTT	CASSLGVTNEKLFF
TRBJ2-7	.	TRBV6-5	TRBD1	TGTGCCAGCAGTGCCGCGGACAGGCCAGCCTACGAGCAGTACTTC	CASSAADRPAYEQYF
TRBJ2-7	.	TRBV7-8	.	TGTGCCAGCATCCTTGGGGCAACTAACAATGAGCAGTACTTC	CASILGATNNEQYF
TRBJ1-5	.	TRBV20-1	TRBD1	TGCAGTGCTAGTAGAAGGACAGGAGTAAGCAATCAGCCCCAGCATTTT	CSASRRTGVSNQPQHF
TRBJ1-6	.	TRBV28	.	TGTGCCAGCAGTTTACAGGGGAGCTCCTATAATTCACCCCTCCACTTT	CASSLQGSSYNSPLHF
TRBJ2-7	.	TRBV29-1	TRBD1	TGCAGCGTTGTGGCAGGGGGCTACGAGCAGTACTTC	CSVVAGGYEQYF
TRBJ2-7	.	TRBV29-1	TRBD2	TGCAGCGTTGAGCTGACGGGGCGGGAGGGCAATGAGCAGTACTTC	CSVELTGREGNEQYF
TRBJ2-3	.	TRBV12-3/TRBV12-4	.	TGTGCCAGCACCTCGGGCAGAGATGTAACAGATACGCAGTATTTT	CASTSGRDVTDTQYF
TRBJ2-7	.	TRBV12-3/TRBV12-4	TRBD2	TGTGCCAGCAGTTTTGGCCGGGGGGGCACCTACGAGCAGTACTTC	CASSFGRGGTYEQYF
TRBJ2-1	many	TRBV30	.	TGTGCCTGGAGCGAACCTCGGGACAAAGCCTCGAATGAGCAGTTCTTC	CAWSEPRDKASNEQFF
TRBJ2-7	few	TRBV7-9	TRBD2	TGTGCCAGCAGCTTTGGCGGGGGGGTATACGAGCAGTACTTC	CASSFGGGVYEQYF
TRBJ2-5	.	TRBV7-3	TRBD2	TGTGCCAGCAGCTCCGGACTAGAGCAAGAGACCCAGTACTTC	CASSSGLEQETQYF
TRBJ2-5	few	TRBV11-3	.	TGTGCCAGCAGCGTCGGGACGGTTAACCAAGAGACCCAGTACTTC	CASSVGTVNQETQYF
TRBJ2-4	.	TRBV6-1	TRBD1	TGTGCCAGCAGTGAGACAGGGCAGGAGCAGTACTTC	CASSETGQEQYF
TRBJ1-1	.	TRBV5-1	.	TGCGCCAGCATCTTTCAAGTGAACACTGAAGCTTTCTTT	CASIFQVNTEAFF
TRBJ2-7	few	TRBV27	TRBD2	TGTGCCAGCAGTCTCTCCTCTAGCGGTTTCGGGGACGAGCAGTACTTC	CASSLSSSGFGDEQYF
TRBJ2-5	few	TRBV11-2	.	TGTGCCAGCAGCTTGGTCGGGGGGCGGATGGAGACCCAGTACTTC	CASSLVGGRMETQYF
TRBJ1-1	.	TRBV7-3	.	TGTGCCAGCAGCGTTAGGGAGGGGACTGAAGCTTTCTTT	CASSVREGTEAFF
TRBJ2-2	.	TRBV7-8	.	TGTGCCAGCAGCCTTAATATTGACCCCGGTATGGGCGGGGAGCTGTTTTTT	CASSLNIDPGMGGELFF
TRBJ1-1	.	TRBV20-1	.	TGCAGTGCTAGAGCTGCAGGGGCGACGAGGAACACTGAAGCTTTCTTT	CSARAAGATRNTEAFF
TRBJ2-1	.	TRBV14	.	TGTGCCAGCAGCCAAAAGGACAGTAATACCAATGAGCAGTTCTTC	CASSQKDSNTNEQFF
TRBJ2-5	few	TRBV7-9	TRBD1	TGTGCCAGCAGCTTAGTCGGGACAGCCCAAGAGACCCAGTACTTC	CASSLVGTAQETQYF
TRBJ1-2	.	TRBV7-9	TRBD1	TGTGCCAGCAGCGCGGGACAGACCTATGGCTACACCTTC	CASSAGQTYGYTF
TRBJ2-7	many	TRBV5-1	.	TGCGCCAGCAGCTTGGAGGGTGTGAACCCTAACGAGCAGTACTTC	CASSLEGVNPNEQYF
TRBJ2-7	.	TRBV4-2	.	TGTGCCAGCAGCCAGGCCGGGAAGACATCTAGCCCTTCCTACGAGCAGTACTTC	CASSQAGKTSSPSYEQYF
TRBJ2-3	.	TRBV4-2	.	TGTGCCAGCAGCCAAGCACTTGTTAGCACAGATACGCAGTATTTT	CASSQALVSTDTQYF
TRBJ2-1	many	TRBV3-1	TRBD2	TGTGCCAGCAGCCAAGATCCTAGCGGGGTATCGGATGAGCAGTTCTTC	CASSQDPSGVSDEQFF
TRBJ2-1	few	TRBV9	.	TGTGCCAGCAGCGTAGCTGTCTACAATGAGCAGTTCTTC	CASSVAVYNEQFF
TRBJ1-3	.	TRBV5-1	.	TGCGCCAGCAGAGCAGGGGTAACTGGAAACACCATATATTTT	CASRAGVTGNTIYF
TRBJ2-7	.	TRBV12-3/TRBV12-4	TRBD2	TGTGCCAGCAGTTTAGAGGGACTAGCGTCTGCCTACGAGCAGTACTTC	CASSLEGLASAYEQYF
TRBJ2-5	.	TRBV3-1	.	TGTGCCAGCAGCCAAGTTCTGGCAGGGGCCACGCGGGAGACCCAGTACTTC	CASSQVLAGATRETQYF
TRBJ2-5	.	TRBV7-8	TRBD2	TGTGCCAGCAGCTTAATACTAGCGGGAGCCCAAGAGACCCAGTACTTC	CASSLILAGAQETQYF
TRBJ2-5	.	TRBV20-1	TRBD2	TGCAGTGGGGACTACCCGTACCAAGAGACCCAGTACTTC	CSGDYPYQETQYF
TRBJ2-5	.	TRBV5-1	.	TGCGCCAGCAGCTTGGCTGGGGGAAGCTTGAATGAGCAGTACTTC	CASSLAGGSLNEQYF
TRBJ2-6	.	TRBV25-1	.	TGTGCCAGCAGTGAATTAGGGCAGGGCGGCTTCTCTGGGGCCAACGTCCTGACTTTC	CASSELGQGGFSGANVLTF
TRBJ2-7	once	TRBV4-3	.	TGCGCCAGCAGCCAAGGGTTCGAGGGCTCCTACGAGCAGTACTTC	CASSQGFEGSYEQYF
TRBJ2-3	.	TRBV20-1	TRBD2	TGCAGTGCTAGGGGGGGAGGGAAAAGCACAGATACGCAGTATTTT	CSARGGGKSTDTQYF